A single sample is the source of the 27 T cell receptor beta chains below, sequenced in a study of cytomegalovirus exposure and HLA in healthy donors. With 60 Vbeta and 13 Jbeta primers, the PCR was carried out. Profiling relied on immunoSEQ multiplex PCR, and the TCRdb table lists in-frame clones only, not all of them. The sample holds 150,000 to 200,000 clones, over 80% seen once. Sequenced input: PBMCs. The receptor set was obtained from a woman aged 18-29 years in good health and CMV-seronegative.

V is TRBV19 and J is TRBJ2-1; possibly TRBD2 for D (7 bases). This CDR3 has 17 residues. The V gene lost 3 bases and the J gene lost 3 bases, with 18 bases spanning the gap. CDR1 LNHDA and CDR2 SQIVND come from the germline V gene (reference sequence). As DNA, the CDR3 is TGTGCCAGTAGTATTTTGCGGGGGCAGGGGAACTACAATGAGCAGTTCTTC. This translates into CASSILRGQGNYNEQFF.

This clone was seen just once. This chain joins TRBV6-5 and TRBJ1-2, with TRBD1 identical over 7 bases. The germline gives CDR1 MNHEY, CDR2 SVGAGI. Trimming at V came to 6 bases and at J to 7 bases, leaving 8 bases not matched to a gene. CDR3 size: 13 residues. CDR3 in amino acids: CASSPAGGSGYTF. The CDR3 region has the DNA TGTGCCAGCAGCCCAGCAGGGGGAAGTGGCTACACCTTC.

The V call is TRBV21-1, the J call TRBJ1-4. TRBV21-1 is given as a pseudogene. The length of the CDR3 is 14 residues. CDR3 amino acids: CASSPPPWGGKLFF. Written as DNA, the CDR3 is TGTGCCAGCAGCCCTCCCCCTTGGGGGGGTAAACTGTTTTTT.

This sequence joins TRBV5-1 and TRBJ2-1; D call uncertain. The germline CDR1 and CDR2 sequences are SGHRS and YFSETQ. The length of the CDR3 is 15 residues. V lost 0 bases, J lost 2 bases, and 9 bases lay in between. CDR3 DNA sequence: TGCGCCAGCAGCTTGGCCTCCCAGACCTACAATGAGCAGTTCTTC. As protein: CASSLASQTYNEQFF.

The chain employs TRBV11-3 and TRBJ2-3; D gene ambiguous. The CDR3 consists of 14 residues. V was clipped by 2 bases and J by 6 bases, with 12 bases between them. Germline V gives CDR1 SGHNT, CDR2 YENEEA. CDR3 residues: CASSLRSSGDTQYF. The CDR3, as DNA: TGTGCCAGCAGCTTAAGGTCTAGTGGGGATACGCAGTATTTT.

The rearrangement uses TRBV4-1 and TRBJ2-1; TRBD2 matches at 10 bases. This CDR3 comprises 17 residues. Trimming cost V 6 bases and J 3 bases; bases outside gene matches: 11. Germline V gives CDR1 MGHRA, CDR2 YSYEKL. The CDR3 DNA follows: TGCGCCAGCAGTCTCGGATGGACTAGCGGTGTCTACAATGAGCAGTTCTTC. Its translation: CASSLGWTSGVYNEQFF.

The chain combines TRBV9 with TRBJ1-4; D is possibly TRBD1 (5 bases). V gave up 3 bases and J gave up 3 bases, with 15 bases separating them. Germline loops: CDR1 SGDLS, CDR2 YYNGEE. The CDR3 loop spans 16 amino acids. The CDR3 region has the DNA TGTGCCAGCAGCGCCACCCCAGGGAGGGCTAATGAAAAACTGTTTTTT. Its translation: CASSATPGRANEKLFF.

The chain links TRBV6-6 to TRBJ2-1, with D hard to call. Germline CDR1 MNHNY, CDR2 SVGAGI (reference sequence). The CDR3 spans 16 residues. Trimming pared 3 bases from V and 2 bases from J, leaving 14 bases between. CDR3 in DNA: TGTGCCAGCAGTTATATCATCGGTTCCCCCTACAATGAGCAGTTCTTC. It is translated as CASSYIIGSPYNEQFF.

CDR3 sequence (DNA): TGCGCCAGCAGCTTGTGGAGGTCGGCCTCCTACGAGCAGTACTTC. This encodes CASSLWRSASYEQYF. The chain links TRBV5-1 to TRBJ2-7; a weak D match, TRBD2 (5 bases). Deletions cut 1 base from V and 0 bases from J, with 11 bases between. The CDR3 consists of 15 residues. Germline CDR1 and CDR2: SGHRS and YFSETQ.

On this clone: This same CDR3 is encoded by further DNA sequences in the sample. V and J are TRBV30 and TRBJ1-5, with TRBD1 identical over 10 bases. CDR3 size: 16 residues. Per the germline V gene, CDR1 is GTSNPN and CDR2 is SVGIG (reference sequence). The V segment lost 0 bases and the J segment 2 bases; nucleotides outside the gene matches: 4. The CDR3 here is CAWSVRGQGGNQPQHF. CDR3 DNA sequence: TGTGCCTGGAGTGTAAGAGGACAGGGGGGCAATCAGCCCCAGCATTTT. Drawing the rest from reference TRBV30 and TRBJ1-5, the complete variable domain is SQTIHQWPATLVQPVGSPLSLECTVEGTSNPNLYWYRQAAGRGLQLLFYSVGIGQISSEVPQNLSASRPQDRQFILSSKKLLLSDSGFYLCAWSVRGQGGNQPQHFGDGTRLSIL.

This chain joins TRBV2 and TRBJ1-1, with 8 bases identical to TRBD1. Looked up from germline, CDR1 is SNHLY and CDR2 is FYNNEI. V was pared by 5 bases and J by 2 bases, with 16 bases of the junction left unmatched. CDR3 length: 18 amino acids. The CDR3 DNA reads TGTGCCAGCAGTACGGGACAGGTCTATGGTGGGATTAACACTGAAGCTTTCTTT. Its protein is CASSTGQVYGGINTEAFF.

V and J are TRBV7-2 and TRBJ2-2, with TRBD2 matching over 8 bases. With V trimmed by 5 bases and J by 6 bases, 8 bases remained unmatched. The CDR3 contains 15 residues. Germline V CDR1 and CDR2: SGHTA, FQGNSA. Written as DNA, the CDR3 is TGTGCCAGCAGCCCCGTTTCGGGGGGGCCCGGGGAGCTGTTTTTT. Its translation: CASSPVSGGPGELFF.

The J gene is TRBJ2-2, the V gene TRBV28, with D perhaps TRBD1 (5 bases). This CDR3 comprises 13 residues. V lost 4 bases and J lost 6, with 9 bases in between. The germline V gene has CDR1 MDHEN and CDR2 SYDVKM. Here the CDR3 reads CASSSRVPGELFF. The CDR3 region has the DNA TGTGCCAGCAGTTCCAGGGTTCCCGGGGAGCTGTTTTTT.

This sequence joins TRBV27 and TRBJ2-7; TRBD2 matches 12 bases. The V gene end was trimmed by 6 bases and the J gene end by 3 bases; junction bases not matched to a gene: 6. The CDR3 contains 15 residues. Looked up from germline, CDR1 is MNHEY and CDR2 is SMNVEV (reference sequence). CDR3 DNA: TGTGCCAGCAGCCGTAGGGGACTAGCGGGCTACGAGCAGTACTTC. Translating it yields CASSRRGLAGYEQYF.

The chain recombines TRBV5-1 with TRBJ2-3; 9 nucleotides match TRBD2. This CDR3 is 18 amino acids long. V was pared by 0 bases and J by 3 bases, with 11 bases of the junction left unmatched. Germline lookup yields CDR1 SGHRS and CDR2 YFSETQ. The CDR3 loop is CASSLAIAGGLGTDTQYF. The CDR3 region has the DNA TGCGCCAGCAGCTTGGCCATTGCGGGGGGGCTGGGGACAGATACGCAGTATTTT.

CDR3 protein: CASSRTDRDGQPQHF. DNA of the CDR3: TGTGCCAGCAGCCGAACCGACAGGGATGGCCAGCCCCAGCATTTT. V is TRBV28 and J is TRBJ1-5, with 7 bases matching TRBD1. Trimming removed 6 bases from V and 7 bases from J; junction bases left unmatched: 12. The CDR3 totals 15 residues. Germline V gives CDR1 MDHEN, CDR2 SYDVKM.

This chain connects TRBV11-2 to TRBJ2-5, with D tentatively TRBD2 (6 bases). Germline V lookup: CDR1 SGHAT, CDR2 FQNNGV. The V and J ends lost 6 bases and 3 bases respectively, with 17 bases between them. This CDR3 contains 15 residues. As DNA, the CDR3 is TGTGCCAGCAGGGACACCCTTTCGGGGGAAGAGACCCAGTACTTC. Its protein product is CASRDTLSGEETQYF.

J is TRBJ2-3 and V is TRBV19; 9 bases align to TRBD1. The germline V gene encodes CDR1 LNHDA and CDR2 SQIVND (reference sequence). The CDR3 length is 17 residues. With 3 bases clipped from V and 2 bases from J, the junction kept 9 bases outside the gene matches. The CDR3 loop is CASSILSGQGNTDTQYF. The CDR3 DNA follows: TGTGCCAGTAGTATTTTATCGGGACAGGGAAACACAGATACGCAGTATTTT.

This chain uses TRBV7-2 with TRBJ1-1; TRBD1 matches 7 bases. CDR3 length equals 14 residues. V dropped 5 bases and J dropped 0; count of bases not matched to a gene: 3. Germline CDR1 reads SGHTA; CDR2 reads FQGNSA. CDR3 protein: CASSRQGMNTEAFF. The CDR3 DNA follows: TGTGCCAGCAGCCGACAGGGAATGAACACTGAAGCTTTCTTT.

The chain combines TRBV28 with TRBJ2-5; TRBD2 aligns across 7 bases. Trimming at V came to 5 bases and at J to 2 bases, leaving 8 bases not matched to a gene. Germline loops: CDR1 MDHEN, CDR2 SYDVKM. This CDR3 has 15 amino acids. CDR3 protein: CASSGSRGVQETQYF. The CDR3 nucleotides read TGTGCCAGCAGTGGGTCTCGGGGGGTTCAAGAGACCCAGTACTTC.

CDR3 coding DNA: TGTGCCACCAGCATAGGGGGTCTGAACACTGAAGCTTTCTTT. Translation: CATSIGGLNTEAFF. The V and J genes are TRBV28 and TRBJ1-1, with a weak D call TRBD1 (6 bases). Per germline, CDR1 MDHEN and CDR2 SYDVKM. Trimming took off 10 bases at V and 0 bases at J, with 15 bases between the two ends. The CDR3 is 14 residues long.

The rearrangement joins TRBV15 to TRBJ1-1; 8 positions agree with TRBD1. The germline V gene has CDR1 LNHNV and CDR2 YYDKDF (reference sequence). The CDR3 length is 14 residues. V was clipped by 2 bases and J by 5 bases; unmatched bases: 4. Written as DNA, the CDR3 is TGTGCCACCAGCAGAAGACAGGGGAGGACTGAAGCTTTCTTT. Encoded protein: CATSRRQGRTEAFF.

V gene TRBV5-4 combines with J gene TRBJ2-1; 11 bases agree with TRBD2. This CDR3 has 15 residues. Germline CDR1 and CDR2: SGHNT and YYREEE (reference sequence). Trimming took 5 bases from V and 3 from J; bases not matched to a gene: 4. Here the CDR3 reads CASRIAGGLYNEQFF. CDR3 nucleotide sequence: TGTGCCAGCAGAATAGCGGGGGGGCTCTACAATGAGCAGTTCTTC. Full variable domain (outside the CDR3, taken from reference TRBV5-4 and TRBJ2-1): ETGVTQSPTHLIKTRGQQVTLRCSSQSGHNTVSWYQQALGQGPQFIFQYYREEENGRGNFPPRFSGLQFPNYSSELNVNALELDDSALYLCASRIAGGLYNEQFFGPGTRLTVL.

The J gene is TRBJ1-3, the V gene TRBV18; maybe TRBD1 (5 bases). Trimming left V 3 bases short and J 0 bases short, with 9 bases between. This CDR3 spans 15 amino acids. Germline CDR1 and CDR2: KGHSH and LQKENI. The CDR3 protein is CASSPLDSSGNTIYF. CDR3 coding DNA: TGTGCCAGCTCACCCCTTGACAGCTCTGGAAACACCATATATTTT.

This sequence joins TRBV12-2 and TRBJ1-1; TRBD1, the D gene given by the table, was not confirmed from the DNA. TRBV12-2 is flagged as a pseudogene. The CDR3 length is 16 residues. The CDR3 protein is CASRLIGRTVNTEAFF. CDR3 in DNA: TGTGCAAGTCGCTTAATTGGCCGTACAGTGAACACTGAAGCTTTCTTT.

J is TRBJ2-3 and V is TRBV7-3; 14 nucleotides line up with TRBD2. The V gene's germline CDR1 is SGHTA and CDR2 FQGTGA. V lost 5 bases and J lost 9; bases outside the gene matches: 13. This CDR3 region has 17 residues. The CDR3 spells CASSPPGLAGGQGTQYF. The CDR3 bases are TGTGCCAGCAGCCCCCCCGGACTAGCGGGGGGTCAGGGGACGCAGTATTTT. The whole variable domain, filled in from reference TRBV7-3 and TRBJ2-3, reads GAGVSQTPSNKVTEKGKYVELRCDPISGHTALYWYRQSLGQGPEFLIYFQGTGAADDSGLPNDRFFAVRPEGSVSTLKIQRTERGDSAVYLCASSPPGLAGGQGTQYFGPGTRLTVL.

The chain uses TRBV5-1 and TRBJ1-2; D remains ambiguous. V was trimmed by 7 bases and J by 2 bases, leaving 18 bases between them. Germline V gene sequence: CDR1 SGHRS, CDR2 YFSETQ. The CDR3 runs 15 residues. CDR3 loop: CASGLGVGRNYGYTF. CDR3 DNA: TGCGCCAGCGGACTCGGCGTCGGCAGGAACTATGGCTACACCTTC.